This paragraph reports one TCR beta chain. The germline V gene has CDR1 LNHDA and CDR2 SQIVND (reference sequence). V was cut by 5 bases and J by 10 bases, with 20 bases left in between. This CDR3 has 14 residues. Cohorts were assigned according to the clinical history that participants reported. This sample was taken from a study of blood T cell repertoires in COVID-19. In the authors' workflow: How many nucleated cells were present was estimated from reference gene primer amplification. TCRdb keeps only in-frame clones here, not all; method: immunoSEQ multiplex PCR. V and J calls plus clone size are reproduced from that table; the DNA served to infer D and trimming. The sample lists around 190,000 clones, roughly 77% occurring once.

Sample: PBMCs or T cells enriched from blood (not recorded which). The sequence was obtained from a woman in her forties or fifties with acute COVID-19. V gene TRBV19 combines with J gene TRBJ1-1, with D possibly matching TRBD1 (6 bases). The DNA of the CDR3 is TGTGCCAGTAGTTTTAACACAGGGCAGACGGCAGCTTTCTTT. It yields the protein CASSFNTGQTAAFF.